These 23 T cell receptor beta chains originate from one sample sequenced in a study of OX40 agonist ivuxolimab in advanced cancers. The protocol was immunoSEQ multiplex PCR, while the TCRdb copy is restricted to in-frame clones and leaves out a portion. The sample includes more than 35,000 clones, 84% of them seen just once. This specimen consisted of CD4+ or CD8+ T cells sorted from blood, obtained in a trial of the OX40 agonist ivuxolimab. The receptors stem from an adult with an advanced solid tumor such as melanoma, head and neck, liver or kidney cancer.

The gene calls are TRBV4-1 and TRBJ2-4; D is unclear. CDR1 MGHRA and CDR2 YSYEKL come from the germline V gene. V lost 4 bases to trimming and J lost 1 base, with 14 bases between them. The CDR3 sequence is 16 residues long. DNA of the CDR3: TGCGCCAGCAGCCGGCCATTTGGTGAGGCCAAAAACATTCAGTACTTC. Its protein product is CASSRPFGEAKNIQYF.

This CDR3 is CASSTWDNYEQYF. For the CDR3, the DNA is TGTGCCAGCAGTACCTGGGACAACTACGAGCAGTACTTC. The genes are TRBV28 and TRBJ2-7; the D gene is possibly TRBD1 (6 bases). Germline assignment: CDR1 MDHEN and CDR2 SYDVKM. The CDR3 loop spans 13 amino acids. The V gene lost 5 bases and the J gene lost 3 bases, with 11 bases spanning the gap.

This clone was detected only a few times. The rearrangement uses TRBV11-3 and TRBJ2-7; D is ambiguous. Trimming stripped 8 bases from V and 3 bases from J, with 20 bases between. The CDR3 consists of 15 residues. Germline CDR1 is SGHNT and CDR2 is YENEEA. CDR3 loop: CASGPPDSVFYEQYF. The CDR3 nucleotides are TGTGCCAGCGGCCCCCCCGACTCGGTTTTCTACGAGCAGTACTTC.

The CDR3: CASKGAGELFF. The CDR3 nucleotides are TGTGCCAGCAAGGGTGCCGGGGAGCTGTTTTTT. The rearrangement joins TRBV28 to TRBJ2-2; D remains ambiguous. This CDR3 is 11 amino acids long. The V end was cut by 7 bases, the J end by 6 bases, with 6 bases between. Germline V gene sequence: CDR1 MDHEN, CDR2 SYDVKM.

There are a few counts of this clone. V gene TRBV27 combines with J gene TRBJ2-1; D gene unclear. CDR3 length equals 11 residues. Germline CDR1 MNHEY, CDR2 SMNVEV (reference sequence). V gave up 2 bases and J gave up 8 bases, with 4 bases separating them. The CDR3 sequence: CASSLGHEQFF. For the CDR3, the DNA is TGTGCCAGCAGTTTAGGTCATGAGCAGTTCTTC.

The V call is TRBV28, the J call TRBJ1-1, with 8 positions matching TRBD1. V trimming: 7 bases; J trimming: 6 bases; junction bases outside the gene matches: 10. Per germline, CDR1 MDHEN and CDR2 SYDVKM. The CDR3 has 14 amino acids. CDR3 loop: CASITSDRGSEAFF. As DNA, the CDR3 is TGTGCCAGCATCACGTCTGACAGGGGCTCTGAAGCTTTCTTT.

This sequence joins TRBV19 and TRBJ2-1, with D possibly matching TRBD1 (6 bases). This CDR3 has 14 amino acids. CDR1 LNHDA and CDR2 SQIVND come from the germline V gene (reference sequence). The V gene lost 7 bases and the J gene lost 3 bases, with 13 bases spanning the gap. The DNA of the CDR3 is TGTGCCAGTACCCTAGGGGGATACTACAATGAGCAGTTCTTC. Translating gives CASTLGGYYNEQFF.

This clone was counted a few times. This rearrangement joins TRBV19 to TRBJ2-7, with 8 bases lining up with TRBD1. Germline CDR1 LNHDA, CDR2 SQIVND (reference sequence). The V and J ends lost 1 base and 6 bases, in that order; junction bases with no gene match: 5. The CDR3 is 14 amino acids. The CDR3, as DNA: TGTGCCAGTAGTATAGGTCAGGGGGCGTTCGAGCAGTACTTC. Protein sequence: CASSIGQGAFEQYF.

The chain uses TRBV6-6 and TRBJ2-7; tentatively, D is TRBD2 (6 bases). Germline V lookup: CDR1 MNHNY, CDR2 SVGAGI (reference sequence). Trimming pared 6 bases from V and 6 bases from J, leaving 9 bases between. This CDR3 region has 11 residues. This chain's CDR3 is CASSPGSEQYF. The CDR3 DNA reads TGTGCCAGCAGCCCCGGGAGCGAGCAGTACTTC.

This clone was seen only a few times. The same CDR3 is also encoded by other DNA sequences in this sample. The chain is built from TRBV28 and TRBJ2-7; no clear D gene. The V gene lost 1 base and the J gene lost 5 bases, with 6 bases spanning the gap. There are 12 residues in the CDR3. CDR1 is MDHEN, CDR2 SYDVKM, per germline. CDR3 amino acids: CASSLLRDEQYF. The CDR3 region has the DNA TGTGCCAGCAGTTTATTACGGGACGAGCAGTACTTC.

The chain recombines TRBV28 with TRBJ2-7; D gene ambiguous. CDR1 and CDR2 (germline): MDHEN, SYDVKM. V dropped 6 bases and J dropped 3 bases, with 15 bases sitting between them. The CDR3 totals 14 residues. The DNA for the CDR3 is TGTGCCAGCAGACCCGCCGGGCTTCTCTACGAGCAGTACTTC. Its translation is CASRPAGLLYEQYF.

The V and J genes are TRBV6-4 and TRBJ1-2; 8 positions agree with TRBD1. This CDR3 spans 15 amino acids. The V gene's germline CDR1 is MRHNA and CDR2 SNTAGT. Losses at the gene ends were 6 bases for V and 2 bases for J; bases not matched to a gene: 8. The CDR3 DNA follows: TGTGCCAGCAGGCTAGGGACAGGCGTCAACTATGGCTACACCTTC. Translation: CASRLGTGVNYGYTF.

J is TRBJ1-1 and V is TRBV5-5; D not certain. Germline CDR1 and CDR2: SGHKS and YYEKEE (reference sequence). V lost 4 bases and J lost 6, with 7 bases in between. This CDR3 region has 11 residues. CDR3 in amino acids: CASSGSPEAFF. The CDR3 DNA follows: TGTGCCAGCAGCGGATCGCCTGAAGCTTTCTTT.

This chain links TRBV4-3 with TRBJ2-7; the match to TRBD2 covers 8 bases. Germline V gene lookup returns CDR1 LGHNA and CDR2 YSLEER. J lost 5 bases, V lost 1 base, and 4 bases had no gene match. CDR3 length: 14 residues. The CDR3 bases are TGCGCCAGCAGCCAAGCACGGGGGGGCCACGAGCAGTACTTC. This translates into CASSQARGGHEQYF.

The chain joins TRBV9 to TRBJ2-1; D is undetermined. V lost 2 bases, J lost 7 bases, and 10 bases lay in between. CDR1 is SGDLS and CDR2 is YYNGEE in the germline V gene. This CDR3 is built from 13 residues. The CDR3, as DNA: TGTGCCAGCAGCGTGGAGAATTGGAATGAGCAGTTCTTC. This encodes CASSVENWNEQFF. The complete variable domain, with remaining parts taken from reference TRBV9 and TRBJ2-1, reads DSGVTQTPKHLITATGQRVTLRCSPRSGDLSVYWYQQSLDQGLQFLIQYYNGEERAKGNILERFSAQQFPDLHSELNLSSLELGDSALYFCASSVENWNEQFFGPGTRLTVL.

The genes are TRBV18 and TRBJ1-5; D remains unclear. V lost 4 bases to trimming and J lost 4 bases, with 5 bases between them. The CDR3 covers 12 residues. Germline V gene lookup returns CDR1 KGHSH and CDR2 LQKENI. This CDR3 reads CASSHENQPQHF. The CDR3 nucleotides read TGTGCCAGCTCACACGAGAATCAGCCCCAGCATTTT.

J is TRBJ2-7 and V is TRBV4-1; TRBD1 might be the D (5 bases). V was cut by 1 base and J by 2 bases, with 6 bases left in between. The CDR3 loop spans 13 amino acids. Per germline, CDR1 MGHRA and CDR2 YSYEKL. The CDR3 coding sequence is TGCGCCAGCAGCCAAGTGACAGCCTACGAGCAGTACTTC. The encoded protein is CASSQVTAYEQYF.

This clone was observed a few times. The chain employs TRBV7-9 and TRBJ1-1, with D unclear. The V end lost 1 base, the J end lost 1 base, and 4 bases lay between the germline ends. The germline V gene has CDR1 SEHNR and CDR2 FQNEAQ (reference sequence). This CDR3 has 13 residues. The CDR3 reads CASSLEGNTEAFF. The CDR3 DNA reads as TGTGCCAGCAGCTTAGAGGGGAACACTGAAGCTTTCTTT.

The chain couples TRBV10-3 to TRBJ1-1; D remains unclear. This CDR3 contains 11 residues. Germline loops: CDR1 ENHRY, CDR2 SYGVKD. The ends were cut back, 10 bases at V and 1 base at J, with 7 bases in the middle. This CDR3 is CATQENTEAFF. The CDR3 region has the DNA TGTGCCACGCAAGAGAACACTGAAGCTTTCTTT.

In this sample, this clone turned up a few times. J is TRBJ1-1 and V is TRBV7-2, with 8 bases matching TRBD1. CDR1 SGHTA and CDR2 FQGNSA come from the germline V gene. With V trimmed by 1 base and J by 1 base, 2 bases remained unmatched. The CDR3 spans 15 residues. CDR3 nucleotide sequence: TGTGCCAGCAGCTTAGGGGACAGGCGGAACACTGAAGCTTTCTTT. Its protein product is CASSLGDRRNTEAFF.

The chain employs TRBV27 and TRBJ2-7; D remains ambiguous. Germline V gene sequence: CDR1 MNHEY, CDR2 SMNVEV (reference sequence). The CDR3 consists of 10 residues. With 7 bases removed from V and 8 bases from J, the gap between germline ends came to 9 bases. The CDR3 region has the DNA TGTGCCAGCAACCCGTCTCAGCAGTACTTC. Encoded protein: CASNPSQQYF.

The rearrangement links TRBV5-6 to TRBJ2-7; D uncertain. Germline V gene sequence: CDR1 SGHDT, CDR2 YYEEEE. V lost 2 bases, J lost 3 bases, and 9 bases lay in between. CDR3 size: 13 residues. The CDR3 DNA reads TGTGCCAGCAGCTTTGTAACAAGCTACGAGCAGTACTTC. Protein product: CASSFVTSYEQYF.

The V call is TRBV5-4, the J call TRBJ2-7, with TRBD2 matching over 8 bases. Germline CDR1 SGHNT, CDR2 YYREEE (reference sequence). The CDR3 is 13 residues long. V gave up 10 bases and J gave up 0 bases; unmatched junction bases: 6. The CDR3 protein is CAARGTSSYEQYF. The CDR3 bases are TGTGCCGCGAGGGGGACTAGCTCCTACGAGCAGTACTTC.